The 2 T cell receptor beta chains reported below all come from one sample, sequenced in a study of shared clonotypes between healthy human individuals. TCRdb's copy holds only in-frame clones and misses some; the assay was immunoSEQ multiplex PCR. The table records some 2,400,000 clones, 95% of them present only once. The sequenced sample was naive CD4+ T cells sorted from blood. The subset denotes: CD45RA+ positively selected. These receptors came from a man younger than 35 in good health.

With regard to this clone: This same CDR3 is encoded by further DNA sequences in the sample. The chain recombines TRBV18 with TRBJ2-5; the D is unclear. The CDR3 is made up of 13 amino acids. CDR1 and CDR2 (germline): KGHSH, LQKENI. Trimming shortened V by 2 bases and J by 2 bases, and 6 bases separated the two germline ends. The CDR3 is CASSPGQQETQYF. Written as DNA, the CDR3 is TGTGCCAGCTCACCAGGGCAGCAAGAGACCCAGTACTTC.

Written as DNA, the CDR3 is TGTGCCTGGAGTATAGGCCCCTCTGGAAACACCATATATTTT. This sequence encodes CAWSIGPSGNTIYF. V is TRBV30 and J is TRBJ1-3; D gene ambiguous. The V end was cut by 2 bases, the J end by 0 bases, with 8 bases between. This CDR3 spans 14 amino acids. From germline, CDR1 is GTSNPN and CDR2 SVGIG (reference sequence).